This TCR beta chain was found in a study of blood T cell repertoires in COVID-19. About the research overall: There were acute and convalescent COVID-19 samples, and they came from the United States, Italy and Spain. T cells, B-cell-depleted T cells, or PBMCs provided the cDNA or gDNA that served as material.

Authors' methods: Estimates of nucleated cell counts were drawn from the amplification of reference gene primers. Clones were read by immunoSEQ multiplex PCR, and TCRdb kept only the in-frame ones, dropping some. V, J and clone size are taken as reported in that table, and D and trimming were inferred from the DNA itself. The profile shows about 90,000 clones, 80% of them singletons. V was cut by 6 bases and J by 5 bases, with 10 bases left in between. CDR3 length: 13 amino acids. Per the germline V gene, CDR1 is SGHNT and CDR2 is YENEEA. This chain connects TRBV11-3 to TRBJ2-2; the D gene is possibly TRBD1 (6 bases). The sequenced sample was peripheral blood. The receptor comes from a woman in her sixties or seventies with acute or convalescent COVID-19. The CDR3 sequence: CASSRTGTGELFF. CDR3 in DNA: TGTGCCAGCAGTCGAACAGGGACCGGGGAGCTGTTTTTT.